This TCR beta chain comes out of a study of blood T cells in healthy people across ages. Primers used in a second PCR of roughly 7 to 12 cycles were a sample-barcoded 5' primer and a J-beta primer mix. TCRdb re-called the 5' RACE reads with MiXCR, one entry per CDR3 protein. The sample contains about 1.4 million distinct CDR3 sequences, roughly 60% of which appear only once. Every sample had a minimum of 6.5 million PBMCs isolated. Notes on the study in general: PBMCs left unsorted prevented a conclusive naive versus antigen-experienced comparison.

As for this clonotype: Its antigen is as yet unknown.

The origin of this receptor is a man between 18 and 29 years old in good health. The source material was blood.

This chain's CDR3 is CASSTTAGAHEQYF. For the CDR3, the DNA is TGTGCCAGCAGCACCACCGCCGGGGCCCACGAGCAGTACTTC. V usage is TRBV7-8 and J usage is TRBJ2-5, with D tentatively TRBD1 or TRBD2 (5 bases each). The J call may be incorrect, as the DNA end agrees better with TRBJ2-7. The CDR3 has 14 amino acids. In germline, CDR1 is SGHVS, CDR2 FQNEAQ.